This is a list of T cell receptor beta chains from one sample in a study of beta chain features in type 1 diabetes. The assay was immunoSEQ multiplex PCR, and TCRdb's table has in-frame clones only and misses some. The repertoire has 350,000 to 450,000 clones, roughly 13% of them found once; the top ten carry approximately 0.038%. Sample: naive CD4+ T cells from blood. These receptors originate from a man younger than 40 in good health. The CDR3 runs from the conserved cysteine through the conserved F or W. The D gene is left open where the match is weak. Size tells how often a clone was seen (once, few, many) or the class of an expanded clone, and some rows leave it out.

D gene	clone size	V gene	J gene	CDR3 protein	CDR3 DNA
-	few	TRBV7-9	TRBJ2-4	CASSPRAQNIQYF	TGTGCCAGCAGCCCGAGGGCCCAAAACATTCAGTACTTC
TRBD2	few	TRBV7-2	TRBJ2-1	CASSPGRIAGGAYNEQFF	TGTGCCAGCAGCCCCGGACGTATTGCGGGAGGTGCCTACAATGAGCAGTTCTTC
TRBD2	few	TRBV7-9	TRBJ2-2	CASRLKGKREQNTGELFF	TGTGCCAGCAGGTTAAAGGGAAAGCGGGAGCAGAACACCGGGGAGCTGTTTTTT
-	-	TRBV4-2	TRBJ2-5	CASSKKEGIWGTQYF	TGTGCCAGCAGCAAAAAGGAGGGAATTTGGGGGACCCAGTACTTC
-	-	TRBV10-3	TRBJ1-5	CAISGGSRDQPQHF	TGTGCCATCAGTGGTGGGAGCAGAGATCAGCCCCAGCATTTT
-	-	TRBV7-9	TRBJ2-1	CASSLTGTSYGGEQFF	TGTGCCAGCAGCTTAACCGGGACCTCTTACGGCGGCGAGCAGTTCTTC
-	few	TRBV19	TRBJ1-1	CASSGRNTEAFF	TGTGCCAGTAGTGGCAGGAACACTGAAGCTTTCTTT
-	few	TRBV11-3	TRBJ2-1	CASSLPLARSFYNEQFF	TGTGCCAGCAGCTTACCCCTAGCTCGATCCTTCTACAATGAGCAGTTCTTC
TRBD2	-	TRBV30	TRBJ2-1	CAWISGNQNEQFF	TGTGCCTGGATTAGCGGGAATCAGAATGAGCAGTTCTTC
-	few	TRBV7-2	TRBJ1-1	CASSLGQLANTEAFF	TGTGCCAGCAGCTTAGGACAGTTAGCGAACACTGAAGCTTTCTTT
-	-	TRBV7-9	TRBJ2-2	CASSFEQVNTGELFF	TGTGCCAGCAGCTTCGAACAGGTGAACACCGGGGAGCTGTTTTTT
-	-	TRBV5-1	TRBJ1-1	CASSLERMNTEAFF	TGCGCCAGCAGCTTGGAAAGAATGAACACTGAAGCTTTCTTT
-	few	TRBV13	TRBJ2-7	CASSRGGLGSYEQYF	TGTGCCAGCAGCCGAGGCGGTCTAGGATCCTACGAGCAGTACTTC
TRBD2	-	TRBV9	TRBJ2-1	CASSPRLAGVNEQFF	TGTGCCAGCAGCCCACGACTAGCGGGGGTAAATGAGCAGTTCTTC
-	few	TRBV19	TRBJ2-5	CASRSRGKRSRETQYF	TGTGCCAGTCGGAGTAGGGGGAAGAGGTCACGGGAGACCCAGTACTTC
TRBD1	few	TRBV12-5	TRBJ1-6	CASGLDTPRQGNSPLHF	TGTGCTAGTGGTTTGGACACACCACGACAGGGAAATTCACCCCTCCACTTT
-	few	TRBV29-1	TRBJ2-2	CSVVLSRENTGELFF	TGCAGCGTTGTTCTGTCCAGGGAGAACACCGGGGAGCTGTTTTTT
TRBD1	few	TRBV7-9	TRBJ2-7	CASSAHYGQGWNAYEQYF	TGTGCCAGCAGCGCGCATTATGGACAGGGCTGGAACGCCTACGAGCAGTACTTC
-	few	TRBV29-1	TRBJ2-2	CSALVAKVNTGELFF	TGCAGCGCCTTGGTCGCCAAAGTGAACACCGGGGAGCTGTTTTTT
TRBD2	-	TRBV11-2	TRBJ2-7	CASRSRRGYAYEQYF	TGTGCCAGCAGGTCCCGGCGGGGGTACGCCTACGAGCAGTACTTC
-	many	TRBV5-1	TRBJ2-6	CASRDPRGANVLTF	TGCGCCAGCAGGGACCCTCGTGGGGCCAACGTCCTGACTTTC
TRBD2	-	TRBV7-2	TRBJ2-7	CASSSRASGVTTGTYEQYF	TGTGCCAGCAGCTCCCGGGCTAGCGGGGTCACGACGGGCACCTACGAGCAGTACTTC
-	-	TRBV5-1	TRBJ2-3	CASSLASRDIQYF	TGCGCCAGCAGCTTGGCTTCCAGGGACATTCAGTATTTT
TRBD2	-	TRBV7-9	TRBJ2-1	CASSPRSGESSYNEQFF	TGTGCCAGCAGCCCGAGGAGCGGGGAGAGCTCCTACAATGAGCAGTTCTTC
TRBD1	few	TRBV9	TRBJ2-3	CASSVTDRGAADTQYF	TGTGCCAGCAGCGTCACTGACAGGGGGGCCGCAGATACGCAGTATTTT
TRBD2	-	TRBV4-3	TRBJ2-3	CASSRSGGPNIYTQYF	TGCGCCAGCAGCCGTTCGGGGGGGCCAAACATCTATACGCAGTATTTT
TRBD2	-	TRBV4-3	TRBJ2-1	CASSQFPGLGLDEQFF	TGCGCCAGCAGCCAATTTCCGGGACTAGGGCTGGATGAGCAGTTCTTC
TRBD1	few	TRBV7-9	TRBJ2-5	CASSLSGQGGQTQYF	TGTGCCAGCAGCCTTTCGGGACAGGGTGGACAGACCCAGTACTTC
-	-	TRBV7-9	TRBJ2-5	CASSRQPFRGATETQYF	TGTGCCAGCAGCCGGCAACCTTTTCGGGGGGCCACGGAGACCCAGTACTTC
TRBD2	once	TRBV19	TRBJ2-5	CASTTGGTSETQYF	TGTGCCAGTACCACGGGGGGGACTAGCGAGACCCAGTACTTC
-	many	TRBV21-1	TRBJ1-1	CASSKRRDTEAFF	TGTGCCAGCAGCAAACGGAGGGACACTGAAGCTTTCTTT
TRBD1	-	TRBV4-1	TRBJ1-2	CASSQPGQALDSGYTF	TGCGCCAGCAGCCAACCTGGACAGGCCTTAGACTCTGGCTACACCTTC
TRBD1	few	TRBV9	TRBJ1-6	CASSPGGSSPLHF	TGTGCCAGCAGCCCAGGGGGAAGTTCACCCCTCCACTTT
-	few	TRBV18	TRBJ2-1	CASSPNLHSYNEQFF	TGTGCCAGCTCACCAAACCTACACTCCTACAATGAGCAGTTCTTC
TRBD2	few	TRBV4-1	TRBJ2-1	CASSRGPTIGRLNNEQFF	TGCGCCAGCAGCCGAGGTCCCACTATCGGGAGGCTTAACAATGAGCAGTTCTTC
TRBD2	few	TRBV14	TRBJ2-5	CASRASGSKETQYF	TGTGCCAGCAGAGCTAGCGGGAGTAAAGAGACCCAGTACTTC
-	few	TRBV11-2	TRBJ2-2	CASSLEVTGELFF	TGTGCCAGCAGCTTAGAAGTTACCGGGGAGCTGTTTTTT
TRBD2	-	TRBV9	TRBJ2-1	CASSVPGTSGGTEQFF	TGTGCCAGCAGCGTACCCGGGACTAGCGGGGGGACTGAGCAGTTCTTC
-	few	TRBV18	TRBJ1-2	CASSPIYAGQQNYGYTF	TGTGCCAGCTCACCGATATACGCGGGTCAACAAAACTATGGCTACACCTTC
TRBD1	few	TRBV7-6	TRBJ2-1	CASSLRDRAYNEQFF	TGTGCCAGCAGCTTACGAGACAGGGCCTACAATGAGCAGTTCTTC
-	few	TRBV19	TRBJ2-3	CASSIVLADTQYF	TGTGCCAGTAGTATCGTGTTAGCAGATACGCAGTATTTT
TRBD1	few	TRBV9	TRBJ1-3	CASSVAGQRGNTIYF	TGTGCCAGCAGCGTAGCGGGACAGCGCGGAAACACCATATATTTT
TRBD2	few	TRBV4-2	TRBJ2-5	CASSHLGRAETQYF	TGTGCCAGCAGCCACCTCGGGAGGGCCGAGACCCAGTACTTC
-	few	TRBV5-1	TRBJ2-7	CASSLVSTIAYEQYF	TGCGCCAGCAGCTTGGTATCTACCATCGCCTACGAGCAGTACTTC
-	-	TRBV29-1	TRBJ2-5	CSVGGFQETQYF	TGCAGCGTTGGAGGTTTTCAGGAGACCCAGTACTTC
-	few	TRBV5-1	TRBJ2-3	CASSLELATDTQYF	TGCGCCAGCAGCTTGGAACTCGCCACAGATACGCAGTATTTT
-	-	TRBV4-3	TRBJ2-2	CASSQGGDTFPGELFF	TGCGCCAGCAGCCAAGGGGGTGACACCTTCCCCGGGGAGCTGTTTTTT
-	few	TRBV13	TRBJ2-6	CASSYSSGVGANVLTF	TGTGCCAGCAGCTACTCTTCAGGGGTCGGGGCCAACGTCCTGACTTTC
TRBD1	few	TRBV4-1	TRBJ2-5	CASSQEDRGETQYF	TGCGCCAGCAGCCAAGAGGACAGGGGTGAGACCCAGTACTTC
-	-	TRBV7-2	TRBJ2-1	CASSPDGTDEQFF	TGTGCCAGCAGCCCGGACGGGACGGACGAGCAGTTCTTC
-	-	TRBV4-3	TRBJ1-2	CASSQDQGFFALGGYTF	TGCGCCAGCAGCCAAGATCAGGGTTTCTTTGCTCTCGGTGGCTACACCTTC
TRBD1	few	TRBV11-2	TRBJ2-5	CASSEDRDPWETQYF	TGTGCCAGCAGCGAAGACAGGGATCCTTGGGAGACCCAGTACTTC
-	-	TRBV6-6	TRBJ2-2	CASSYSIDTGELFF	TGTGCCAGCAGTTACTCGATCGACACCGGGGAGCTGTTTTTT
-	-	TRBV7-2	TRBJ1-1	CASSLVWRRRNTEAFF	TGTGCCAGCAGCTTAGTGTGGCGTCGGAGGAACACTGAAGCTTTCTTT
-	-	TRBV25-1	TRBJ2-3	CASSNYPTADTQYF	TGTGCCAGCAGTAACTATCCGACGGCCGATACGCAGTATTTT
TRBD1	-	TRBV25-1	TRBJ2-1	CASSEGGQGQGEQFF	TGTGCCAGCAGTGAAGGAGGACAGGGACAAGGTGAGCAGTTCTTC
-	-	TRBV7-2	TRBJ1-4	CASSLRRGREKLFF	TGTGCCAGCAGCTTAAGGAGGGGTCGTGAAAAACTGTTTTTT
-	few	TRBV5-4	TRBJ1-3	CASSFPGGTGNTIYF	TGTGCCAGCAGCTTTCCGGGTGGGACTGGAAACACCATATATTTT
-	-	TRBV7-3	TRBJ1-1	CASSLKSLGTEAFF	TGTGCCAGCAGCTTAAAATCCCTCGGCACTGAAGCTTTCTTT
TRBD2	few	TRBV5-4	TRBJ2-3	CASSLIFRLAGATDTQYF	TGTGCCAGCAGCTTAATCTTTAGACTAGCGGGGGCCACAGATACGCAGTATTTT